What follows are 11 T cell receptor beta chains derived from one specimen sequenced in a study of high-grade serous ovarian cancer treatment subgroups. Tumor samples were taken before definitive surgery or chemotherapy. Clones were sequenced by immunoSEQ multiplex PCR, and TCRdb holds only the in-frame ones, with some missing. Of 7,500 to 8,500 clones listed, 65% to 80% are singletons. Sequenced material: tumor tissue. These receptors all come from a human donor with high-grade serous ovarian cancer.

Written as DNA, the CDR3 is TGCGCCAGCAGCCATACTACTTCTAGCTCCTACGAGCAGTACTTC. It is translated as CASSHTTSSSYEQYF. The genes are TRBV4-3 and TRBJ2-7; unclear D gene. Per the germline V gene, CDR1 is LGHNA and CDR2 is YSLEER. Trimming took 3 bases from V and 0 from J, leaving 12 bases between them. This CDR3 contains 15 residues.

Here the CDR3 reads CASSLDLLAGGYTQYF. The CDR3 DNA reads as TGTGCCAGCAGCTTAGATTTACTAGCGGGAGGGTATACGCAGTATTTT. This chain uses TRBV11-2 with TRBJ2-3; 13 nucleotides agree with TRBD2. V was pared by 0 bases and J by 7 bases, with 4 bases of the junction left unmatched. This CDR3 spans 16 amino acids. The germline V gene has CDR1 SGHAT and CDR2 FQNNGV.

The chain couples TRBV7-2 to TRBJ2-5; possible D gene TRBD1, 5 bases. CDR1 and CDR2 (germline): SGHTA, FQGNSA. Between the trimmed V and J ends, which lost 8 bases and 5 bases, there was a span of 15 bases. The length of the CDR3 is 13 residues. CDR3 sequence reads: CASAQGVRETQYF. CDR3 nucleotide sequence: TGTGCCAGCGCCCAAGGGGTGCGGGAGACCCAGTACTTC.

In this sample, this clone turned up a few times. This chain uses TRBV10-3 with TRBJ2-7, with 13 positions matching TRBD2. V lost 4 bases and J lost 0; bases outside the gene matches: 0. Germline V gives CDR1 ENHRY, CDR2 SYGVKD. The CDR3 spans 15 residues. The CDR3 DNA sequence: TGTGCCATCAGTGGGACTAGCGGGGGCTCCTACGAGCAGTACTTC. Amino acids: CAISGTSGGSYEQYF.

J is TRBJ2-5 and V is TRBV7-7; D uncertain. V was cut by 5 bases and J by 2 bases, with 9 bases left in between. The germline V gene encodes CDR1 SSHAT and CDR2 FNYEAQ (reference sequence). The CDR3 consists of 13 residues. CDR3 DNA sequence: TGTGCCAGCAGCCTGACCTATCAAGAGACCCAGTACTTC. Its translation: CASSLTYQETQYF.

This clone was detected a few times. A read error may produce the germline difference seen at one junction end. The CDR3 nucleotides read TGCGCCAGCAGCCAAGATAGACAGAACACCGGGGAGCTGTTTTTT. It translates to CASSQDRQNTGELFF. The chain combines TRBV5-4 with TRBJ2-2, with D unresolved. Germline V gene sequence: CDR1 SGHNT, CDR2 YYREEE (reference sequence). The CDR3 is 15 residues long.

The chain couples TRBV5-1 to TRBJ1-2; TRBD1 is a possible D gene (6 bases). The CDR3 covers 14 residues. V dropped 4 bases and J dropped 3 bases, with 13 bases sitting between them. CDR1 is SGHRS and CDR2 is YFSETQ in the germline V gene. This chain's CDR3 is CASSLRGADYGYTF. DNA of the CDR3: TGCGCCAGCAGCCTCAGGGGTGCGGACTATGGCTACACCTTC.

V is TRBV5-1 and J is TRBJ2-3; 10 positions match TRBD1. Germline V gene lookup returns CDR1 SGHRS and CDR2 YFSETQ. V dropped 5 bases and J dropped 6; count of bases not matched to a gene: 6. The CDR3 extends over 14 amino acids. The chain's CDR3 is CASSEGQGTDTQYF. DNA of the CDR3: TGCGCCAGCAGTGAGGGACAGGGGACGGATACGCAGTATTTT.

This clone was observed a few times. The chain links TRBV4-2 to TRBJ1-6, with TRBD1 as a possible D gene (6 bases). The CDR3 has 14 amino acids. Germline assignment: CDR1 LGHNA and CDR2 YNFKEQ. Trimming stripped 8 bases from V and 7 bases from J, with 15 bases between. The CDR3 region is CASGRQADNSPLHF. CDR3 sequence (DNA): TGTGCCAGCGGAAGACAGGCCGACAATTCACCCCTCCACTTT.

The genes are TRBV5-6 and TRBJ2-7, with D tentatively TRBD2 (5 bases). The CDR3 is 16 residues long. V gave up 6 bases and J gave up 3 bases, with 22 bases separating them. The germline V gene has CDR1 SGHDT and CDR2 YYEEEE. The CDR3 DNA follows: TGTGCCAGCACACTCCGGGGTAGTATAACCGTCTACGAGCAGTACTTC. It translates to CASTLRGSITVYEQYF.

This chain connects TRBV9 to TRBJ2-6, with unresolved D. The CDR3 covers 13 residues. Germline V gives CDR1 SGDLS, CDR2 YYNGEE. Trimming pared 0 bases from V and 3 bases from J, leaving 1 base between. The CDR3 DNA sequence: TGTGCCAGCAGCGTAGGTGGGGCCAACGTCCTGACTTTC. Its translation: CASSVGGANVLTF.